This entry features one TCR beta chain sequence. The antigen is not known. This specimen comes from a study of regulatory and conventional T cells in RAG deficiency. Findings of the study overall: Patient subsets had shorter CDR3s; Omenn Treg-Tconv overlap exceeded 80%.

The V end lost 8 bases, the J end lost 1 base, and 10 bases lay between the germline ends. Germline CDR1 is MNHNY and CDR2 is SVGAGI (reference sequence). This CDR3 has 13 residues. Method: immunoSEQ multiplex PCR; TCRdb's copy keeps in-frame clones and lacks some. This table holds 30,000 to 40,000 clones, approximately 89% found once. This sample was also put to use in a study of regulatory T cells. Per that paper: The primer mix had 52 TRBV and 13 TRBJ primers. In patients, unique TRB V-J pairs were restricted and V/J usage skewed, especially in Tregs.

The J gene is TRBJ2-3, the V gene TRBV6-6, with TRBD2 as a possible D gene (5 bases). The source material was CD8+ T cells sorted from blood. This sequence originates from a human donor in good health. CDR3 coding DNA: TGTGCCAGCTATATGCGGGGCACAGATACGCAGTATTTT. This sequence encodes CASYMRGTDTQYF.